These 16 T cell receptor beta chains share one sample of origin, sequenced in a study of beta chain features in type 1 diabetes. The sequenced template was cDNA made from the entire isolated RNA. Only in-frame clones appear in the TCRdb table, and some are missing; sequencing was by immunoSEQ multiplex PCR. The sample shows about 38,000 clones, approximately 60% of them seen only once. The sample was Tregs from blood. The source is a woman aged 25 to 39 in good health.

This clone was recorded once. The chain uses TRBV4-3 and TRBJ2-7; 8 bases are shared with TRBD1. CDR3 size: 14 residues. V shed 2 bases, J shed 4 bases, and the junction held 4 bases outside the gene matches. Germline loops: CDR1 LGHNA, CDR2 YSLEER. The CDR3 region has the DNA TGCGCCAGCAGCCAACGGACAGGGAAATACGAGCAGTACTTC. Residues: CASSQRTGKYEQYF.

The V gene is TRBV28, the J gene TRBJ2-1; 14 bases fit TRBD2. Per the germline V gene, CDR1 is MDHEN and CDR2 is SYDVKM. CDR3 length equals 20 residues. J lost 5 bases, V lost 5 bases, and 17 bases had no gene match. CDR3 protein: CASSPGRDRMTSGRDNEQFF. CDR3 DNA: TGTGCCAGCAGTCCCGGACGGGACAGGATGACTAGCGGGAGGGACAATGAGCAGTTCTTC.

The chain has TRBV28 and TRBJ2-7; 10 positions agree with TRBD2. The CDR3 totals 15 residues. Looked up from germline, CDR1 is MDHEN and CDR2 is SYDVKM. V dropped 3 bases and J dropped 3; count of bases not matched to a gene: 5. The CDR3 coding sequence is TGTGCCAGCAGTTTGCGGACTAGCGGAGGCTACGAGCAGTACTTC. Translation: CASSLRTSGGYEQYF.

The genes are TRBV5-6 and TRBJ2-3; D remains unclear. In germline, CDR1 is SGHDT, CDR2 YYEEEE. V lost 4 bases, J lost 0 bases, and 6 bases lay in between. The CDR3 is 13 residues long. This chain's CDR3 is CASSAQSTDTQYF. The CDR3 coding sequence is TGTGCCAGCAGCGCACAGAGCACAGATACGCAGTATTTT.

DNA for the CDR3: TGCGCCAGCAGCCAAGATCCAGGACACGGTTTCGAGCAGTACTTC. Residues: CASSQDPGHGFEQYF. The chain employs TRBV4-3 and TRBJ2-7, with a weak D call TRBD1 (5 bases). The germline V and J ends were trimmed by 0 bases and 6 bases, with 15 bases remaining between them. The CDR3 length is 15 residues. In germline, CDR1 is LGHNA, CDR2 YSLEER.

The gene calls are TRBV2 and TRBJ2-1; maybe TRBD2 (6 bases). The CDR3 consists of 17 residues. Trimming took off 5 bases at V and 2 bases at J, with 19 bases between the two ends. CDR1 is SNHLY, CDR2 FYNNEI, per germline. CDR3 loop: CASSQRVASVTYNEQFF. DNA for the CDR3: TGTGCCAGCAGTCAGCGAGTGGCTAGCGTAACCTACAATGAGCAGTTCTTC.

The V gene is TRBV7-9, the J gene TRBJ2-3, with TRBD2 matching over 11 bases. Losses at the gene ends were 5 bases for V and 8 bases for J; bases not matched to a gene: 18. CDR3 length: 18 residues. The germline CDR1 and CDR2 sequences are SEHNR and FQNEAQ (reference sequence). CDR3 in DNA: TGTGCCAGCAGCGCCCGACTAGCGGGAAACGTGCGTTTTGTTACGCAGTATTTT. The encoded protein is CASSARLAGNVRFVTQYF.

The CDR3 is CASSHRGTAGANVLTF. DNA for the CDR3: TGCGCCAGCAGCCACCGGGGTACTGCTGGGGCCAACGTCCTGACTTTC. The V call is TRBV4-3, the J call TRBJ2-6; maybe TRBD2 (5 bases). Trimming removed 3 bases at V and 2 bases at J, with 11 bases between. The CDR3 loop spans 16 amino acids. Germline V lookup: CDR1 LGHNA, CDR2 YSLEER.

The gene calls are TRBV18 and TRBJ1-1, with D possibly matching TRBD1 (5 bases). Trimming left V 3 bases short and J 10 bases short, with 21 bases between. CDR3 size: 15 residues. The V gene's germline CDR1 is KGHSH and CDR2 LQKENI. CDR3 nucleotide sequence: TGTGCCAGCTCACCGGGAGCGCAGTCACCCGGGGGAGCTTTCTTT. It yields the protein CASSPGAQSPGGAFF.

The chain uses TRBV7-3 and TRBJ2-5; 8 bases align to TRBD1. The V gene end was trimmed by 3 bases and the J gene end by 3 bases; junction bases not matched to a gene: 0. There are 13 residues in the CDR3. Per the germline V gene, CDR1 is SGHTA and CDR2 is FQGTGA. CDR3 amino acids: CASSLDREETQYF. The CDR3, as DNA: TGTGCCAGCAGCTTGGACAGGGAAGAGACCCAGTACTTC.

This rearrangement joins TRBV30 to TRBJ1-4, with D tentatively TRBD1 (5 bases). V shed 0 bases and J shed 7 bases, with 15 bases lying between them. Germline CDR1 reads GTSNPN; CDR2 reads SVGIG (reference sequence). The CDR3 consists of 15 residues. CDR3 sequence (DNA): TGTGCCTGGAGTGTCCGGGGGACGGAGGGTGAAAAACTGTTTTTT. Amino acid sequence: CAWSVRGTEGEKLFF.

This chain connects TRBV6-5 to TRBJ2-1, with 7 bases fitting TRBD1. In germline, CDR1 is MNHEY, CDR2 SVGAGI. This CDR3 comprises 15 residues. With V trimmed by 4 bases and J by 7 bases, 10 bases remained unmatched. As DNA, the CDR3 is TGTGCCAGCAGTTTCGTCCGGGACAGTCGGAATGAGCAGTTCTTC. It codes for CASSFVRDSRNEQFF.

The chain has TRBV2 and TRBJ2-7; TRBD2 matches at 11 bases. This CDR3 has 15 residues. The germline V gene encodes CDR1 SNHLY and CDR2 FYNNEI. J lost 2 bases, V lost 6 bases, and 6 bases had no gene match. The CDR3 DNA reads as TGTGCCAGCAGGGGGGGACTAGCGGAGACCTACGAGCAGTACTTC. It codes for CASRGGLAETYEQYF.

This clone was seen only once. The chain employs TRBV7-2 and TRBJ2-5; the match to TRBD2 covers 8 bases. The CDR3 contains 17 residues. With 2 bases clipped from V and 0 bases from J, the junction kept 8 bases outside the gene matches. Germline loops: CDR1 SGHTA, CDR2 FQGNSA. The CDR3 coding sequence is TGTGCCAGCAGCTTACGGGGTAGCGGGACGTACCAAGAGACCCAGTACTTC. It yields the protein CASSLRGSGTYQETQYF. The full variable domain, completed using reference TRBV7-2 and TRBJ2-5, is GAGVSQSPSNKVTEKGKDVELRCDPISGHTALYWYRQSLGQGLEFLIYFQGNSAPDKSGLPSDRFSAERTGGSVSTLTIQRTQQEDSAVYLCASSLRGSGTYQETQYFGPGTRLLVL.

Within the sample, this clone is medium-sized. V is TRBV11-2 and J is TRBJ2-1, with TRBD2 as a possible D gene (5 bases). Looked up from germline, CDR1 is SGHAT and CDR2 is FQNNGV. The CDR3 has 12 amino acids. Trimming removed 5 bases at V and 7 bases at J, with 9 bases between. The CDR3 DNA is TGTGCCAGCAGCCATGAGCGGAATGAGCAGTTCTTC. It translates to CASSHERNEQFF.

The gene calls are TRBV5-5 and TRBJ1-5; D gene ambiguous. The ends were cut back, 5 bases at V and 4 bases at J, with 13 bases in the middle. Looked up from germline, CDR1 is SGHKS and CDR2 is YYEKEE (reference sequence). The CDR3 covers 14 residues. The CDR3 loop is CASSPPGQNQPQHF. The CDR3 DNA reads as TGTGCCAGCAGTCCCCCGGGTCAAAATCAGCCCCAGCATTTT.